The entry below describes one TCR beta chain. The data belong to a study of blood T cell repertoires in COVID-19. About the study: Samples of COVID-19 (acute and convalescent) were obtained from the United States, Italy and Spain. Sources were T cells, B-cell-depleted T cells, or PBMCs; the material itself was cDNA or gDNA.

Original analysis: Reference gene primer amplification in the assay estimated nucleated cell counts. The protocol was immunoSEQ multiplex PCR, while the TCRdb copy is restricted to in-frame clones and leaves out a portion. V and J calls and clone size are as listed in that table; D and trimming were resolved from the DNA. Of about 380,000 clones listed, less than 90% are singletons. J lost 5 bases, V lost 2 bases, and 6 bases had no gene match. The CDR3 runs 16 residues. Looked up from germline, CDR1 is SGHRS and CDR2 is YFSETQ. Clinical history reported by participants formed the basis on which cohorts were assigned.

The sequence was collected from a woman in her 30s who had recovered from COVID-19. Specimen: PBMCs or T cells enriched from blood (not recorded which). The rearrangement uses TRBV5-1 and TRBJ2-1; TRBD2 agrees at 11 bases. CDR3 DNA: TGCGCCAGCAGCTTCCTAGCGGGGGGCCTCAACAATGAGCAGTTCTTC. It translates to CASSFLAGGLNNEQFF.